What follows is one T cell receptor beta chain and its context. Its antigen is currently unknown. MiXCR was run by TCRdb on the reads, yielding one entry per CDR3 protein. The profile shows about a million distinct CDR3 sequences, less than 40% of them singletons. This record belongs to a study of T cell repertoires in cytomegalovirus infection. Looking at the study overall: TCR beta signatures that were public indicated CMV infection and matching HLA type.

General study findings and limits: People with CMV and the relevant HLA were identified by cumulative public TCR beta family frequency.

The clonotype was recovered from a human donor in good health (CMV status not recorded). Some clones in this sample may be carry-over from other donors' samples. Specimen: cultured CD8+ T cells from PBMCs, collected from culture after CMV antigen stimulation.

Written as DNA, the CDR3 is TGTGCCACCAGCAAAATGACAGAGATGAACACTGAAGCTTTCTTT. Translation gives CATSKMTEMNTEAFF. The rearrangement links TRBV15 to TRBJ1-1; weak D call: TRBD1 (5 bases). Per the germline V gene, CDR1 is LNHNV and CDR2 is YYDKDF (reference sequence). The V end was cut by 4 bases, the J end by 0 bases, with 12 bases between. The CDR3 extends over 15 amino acids.